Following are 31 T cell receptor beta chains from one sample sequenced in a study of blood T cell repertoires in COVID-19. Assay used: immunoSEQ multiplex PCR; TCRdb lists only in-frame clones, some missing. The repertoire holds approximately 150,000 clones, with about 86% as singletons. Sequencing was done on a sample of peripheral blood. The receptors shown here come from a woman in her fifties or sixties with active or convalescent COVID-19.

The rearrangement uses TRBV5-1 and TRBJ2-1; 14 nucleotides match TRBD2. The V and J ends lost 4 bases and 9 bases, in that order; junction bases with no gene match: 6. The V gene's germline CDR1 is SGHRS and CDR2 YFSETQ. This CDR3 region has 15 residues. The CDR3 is CASSTGTSGSIEQFF. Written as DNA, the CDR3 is TGCGCCAGCAGCACCGGGACTAGCGGGAGTATTGAGCAGTTCTTC.

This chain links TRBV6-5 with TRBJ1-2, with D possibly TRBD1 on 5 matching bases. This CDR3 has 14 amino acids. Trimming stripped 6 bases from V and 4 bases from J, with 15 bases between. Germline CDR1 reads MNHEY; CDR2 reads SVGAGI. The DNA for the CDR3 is TGTGCCAGCAGACTAAGCGCAGGGTTCTATGGCTACACCTTC. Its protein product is CASRLSAGFYGYTF.

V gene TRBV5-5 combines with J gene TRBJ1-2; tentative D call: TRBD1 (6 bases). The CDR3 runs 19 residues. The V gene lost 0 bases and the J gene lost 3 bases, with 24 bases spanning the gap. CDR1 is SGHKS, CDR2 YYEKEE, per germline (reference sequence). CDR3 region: CASSLVLPGHRLGDYGYTF. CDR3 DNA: TGTGCCAGCAGCTTGGTGCTTCCGGGACACCGTTTAGGTGACTATGGCTACACCTTC.

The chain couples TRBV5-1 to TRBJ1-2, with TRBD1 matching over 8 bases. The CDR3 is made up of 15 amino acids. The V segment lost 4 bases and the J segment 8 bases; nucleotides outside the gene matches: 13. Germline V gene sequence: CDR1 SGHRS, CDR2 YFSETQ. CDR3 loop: CASSETGVLAGGYTF. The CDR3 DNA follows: TGCGCCAGCAGCGAGACAGGGGTCCTTGCGGGAGGCTACACCTTC.

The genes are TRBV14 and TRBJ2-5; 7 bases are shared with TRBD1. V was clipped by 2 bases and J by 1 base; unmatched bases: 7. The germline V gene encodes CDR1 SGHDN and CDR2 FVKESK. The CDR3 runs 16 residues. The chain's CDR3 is CASSQRNRGVQETQYF. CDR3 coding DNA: TGTGCCAGCAGCCAACGAAACAGGGGCGTCCAAGAGACCCAGTACTTC.

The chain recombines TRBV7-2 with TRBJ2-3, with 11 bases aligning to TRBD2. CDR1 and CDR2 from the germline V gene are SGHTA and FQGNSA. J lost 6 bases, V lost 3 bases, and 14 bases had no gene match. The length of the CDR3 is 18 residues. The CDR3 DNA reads TGTGCCAGCAGCTTGGCCCCGTTTAGCGGGGGGGCCGGGGATACGCAGTATTTT. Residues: CASSLAPFSGGAGDTQYF.

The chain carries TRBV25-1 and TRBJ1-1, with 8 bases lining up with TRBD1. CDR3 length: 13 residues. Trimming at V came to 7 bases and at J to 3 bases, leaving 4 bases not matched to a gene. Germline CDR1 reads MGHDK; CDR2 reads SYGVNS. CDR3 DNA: TGTGCCAGCACTGGGACAGGTGACACTGAAGCTTTCTTT. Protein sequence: CASTGTGDTEAFF.

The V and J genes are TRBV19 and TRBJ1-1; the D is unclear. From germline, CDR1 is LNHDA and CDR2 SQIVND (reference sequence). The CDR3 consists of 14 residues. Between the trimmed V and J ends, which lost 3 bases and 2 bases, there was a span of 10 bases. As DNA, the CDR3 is TGTGCCAGTAGTATGGTGAGAAGTAACACTGAAGCTTTCTTT. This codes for CASSMVRSNTEAFF. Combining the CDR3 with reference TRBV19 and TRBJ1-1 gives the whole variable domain DGGITQSPKYLFRKEGQNVTLSCEQNLNHDAMYWYRQDPGQGLRLIYYSQIVNDFQKGDIAEGYSVSREKKESFPLTVTSAQKNPTAFYLCASSMVRSNTEAFFGQGTRLTVV.

CDR3 sequence: CASSLMASGFNEQFF. CDR3 bases: TGTGCCAGCAGTTTAATGGCTAGCGGCTTCAATGAGCAGTTCTTC. The chain joins TRBV27 to TRBJ2-1; the match to TRBD2 covers 7 bases. The CDR3 length is 15 residues. Unmatched junction bases numbered 7, after V lost 2 bases and J lost 6 bases. Germline V gene data show CDR1 as MNHEY and CDR2 as SMNVEV (reference sequence).

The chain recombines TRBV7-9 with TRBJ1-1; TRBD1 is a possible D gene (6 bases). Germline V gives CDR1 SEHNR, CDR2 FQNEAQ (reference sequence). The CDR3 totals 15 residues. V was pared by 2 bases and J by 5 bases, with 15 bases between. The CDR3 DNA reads TGTGCCAGCAGCTTATTAACAGGGTCCCCTACTGAAGCTTTCTTT. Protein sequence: CASSLLTGSPTEAFF.

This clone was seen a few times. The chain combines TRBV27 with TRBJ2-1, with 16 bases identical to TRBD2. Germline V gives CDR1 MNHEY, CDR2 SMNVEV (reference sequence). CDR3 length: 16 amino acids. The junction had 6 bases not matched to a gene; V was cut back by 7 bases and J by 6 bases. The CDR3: CASTGTSGGASNEQFF. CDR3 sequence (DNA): TGTGCCAGCACCGGGACTAGCGGGGGGGCCAGCAATGAGCAGTTCTTC.

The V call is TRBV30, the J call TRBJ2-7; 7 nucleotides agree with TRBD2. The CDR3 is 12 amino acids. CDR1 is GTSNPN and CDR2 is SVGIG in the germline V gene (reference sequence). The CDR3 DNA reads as TGTGCTTCGCGAATAGCGGGCGGCGAGCAGTACTTC. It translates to CASRIAGGEQYF.

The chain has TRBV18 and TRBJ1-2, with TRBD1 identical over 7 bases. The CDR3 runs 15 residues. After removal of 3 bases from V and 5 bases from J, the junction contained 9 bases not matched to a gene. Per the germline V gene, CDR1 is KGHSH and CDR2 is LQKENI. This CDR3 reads CASSPGQQTAYGYTF. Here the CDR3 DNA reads TGTGCCAGCTCACCGGGACAGCAGACCGCGTATGGCTACACCTTC.

The CDR3 DNA follows: TGTGCCAGCAGCTCCCGACAAGTACCCTACGAGCAGTACTTC. Amino acid sequence: CASSSRQVPYEQYF. This chain connects TRBV14 to TRBJ2-7; no firm D call. The germline V gene has CDR1 SGHDN and CDR2 FVKESK. The CDR3 sequence is 14 residues long. V was clipped by 5 bases and J by 2 bases, with 13 bases between them. Variable domain in full (rest from reference TRBV14 and TRBJ2-7): EAGVTQFPSHSVIEKGQTVTLRCDPISGHDNLYWYRRVMGKEIKFLLHFVKESKQDESGMPNNRFLAERTGGTYSTLKVQPAELEDSGVYFCASSSRQVPYEQYFGPGTRLTVT.

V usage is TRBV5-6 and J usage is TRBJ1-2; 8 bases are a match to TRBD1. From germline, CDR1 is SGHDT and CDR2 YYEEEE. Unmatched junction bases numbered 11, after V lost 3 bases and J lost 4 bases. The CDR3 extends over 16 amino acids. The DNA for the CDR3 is TGTGCCAGCAGCTCTTACCCGACAGGGGAGGGCTATGGCTACACCTTC. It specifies CASSSYPTGEGYGYTF.

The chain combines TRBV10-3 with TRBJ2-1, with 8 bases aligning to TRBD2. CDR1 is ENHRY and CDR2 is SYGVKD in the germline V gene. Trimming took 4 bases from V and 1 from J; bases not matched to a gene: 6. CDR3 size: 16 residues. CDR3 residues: CAISGVTSGSYNEQFF. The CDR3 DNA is TGTGCCATCAGTGGAGTAACTAGCGGTTCCTACAATGAGCAGTTCTTC.

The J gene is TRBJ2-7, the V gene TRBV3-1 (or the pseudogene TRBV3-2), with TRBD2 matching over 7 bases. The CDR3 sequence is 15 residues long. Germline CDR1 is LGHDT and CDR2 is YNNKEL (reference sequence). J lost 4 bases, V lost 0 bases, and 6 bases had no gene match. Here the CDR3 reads CASSQEGLTPYEQYF. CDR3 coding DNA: TGTGCCAGCAGCCAAGAGGGACTAACCCCGTACGAGCAGTACTTC.

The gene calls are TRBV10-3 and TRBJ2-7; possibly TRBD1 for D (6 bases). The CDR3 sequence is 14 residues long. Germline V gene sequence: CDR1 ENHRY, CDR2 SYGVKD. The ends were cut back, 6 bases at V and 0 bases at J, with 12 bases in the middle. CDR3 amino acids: CAIRDQGSSYEQYF. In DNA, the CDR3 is TGTGCCATCAGAGATCAGGGGTCCTCCTACGAGCAGTACTTC.

The CDR3: CASSFGGAPQETQYF. CDR3 sequence (DNA): TGTGCCAGCAGCTTTGGGGGGGCTCCGCAAGAGACCCAGTACTTC. J is TRBJ2-5 and V is TRBV7-3; TRBD2 might be the D (7 bases). Germline V lookup: CDR1 SGHTA, CDR2 FQGTGA. V was shortened by 3 bases and J by 2 bases, with 13 bases between the two germline ends. The CDR3 contains 15 residues.

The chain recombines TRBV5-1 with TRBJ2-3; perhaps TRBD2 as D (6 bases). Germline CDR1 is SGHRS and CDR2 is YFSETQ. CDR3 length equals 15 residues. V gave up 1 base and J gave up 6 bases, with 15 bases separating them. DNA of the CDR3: TGCGCCAGCAGCTTGAGAAGCCTAGCGCAGGATACGCAGTATTTT. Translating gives CASSLRSLAQDTQYF.

The CDR3 sequence is CASGGQEERLTHGYTF. The CDR3 DNA is TGTGCCAGCGGGGGACAGGAAGAACGCCTTACTCATGGCTACACCTTC. The genes are TRBV7-2 and TRBJ1-2; the match to TRBD1 covers 8 bases. V lost 8 bases, J lost 6 bases, and 17 bases stayed unmatched. The CDR3 is 16 amino acids. CDR1 SGHTA and CDR2 FQGNSA come from the germline V gene.

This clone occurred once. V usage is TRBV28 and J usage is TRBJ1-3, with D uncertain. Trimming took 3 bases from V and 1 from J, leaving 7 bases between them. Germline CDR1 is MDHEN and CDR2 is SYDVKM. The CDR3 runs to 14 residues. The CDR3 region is CASSFAGSGNTIYF. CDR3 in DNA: TGTGCCAGCAGTTTTGCCGGTTCTGGAAACACCATATATTTT.

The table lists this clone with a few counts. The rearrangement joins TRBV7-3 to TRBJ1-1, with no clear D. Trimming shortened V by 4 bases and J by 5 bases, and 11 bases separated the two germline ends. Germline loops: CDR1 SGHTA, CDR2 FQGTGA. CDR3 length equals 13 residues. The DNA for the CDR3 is TGTGCCAGCAGCTCTCAGGCAAAAACTGAAGCTTTCTTT. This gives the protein CASSSQAKTEAFF.

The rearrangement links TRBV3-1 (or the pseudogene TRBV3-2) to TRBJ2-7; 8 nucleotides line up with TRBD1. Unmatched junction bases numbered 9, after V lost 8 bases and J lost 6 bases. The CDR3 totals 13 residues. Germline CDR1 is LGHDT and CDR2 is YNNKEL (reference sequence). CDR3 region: CASEDRGVGEQYF. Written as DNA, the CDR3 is TGTGCCAGCGAAGACAGGGGAGTGGGCGAGCAGTACTTC.

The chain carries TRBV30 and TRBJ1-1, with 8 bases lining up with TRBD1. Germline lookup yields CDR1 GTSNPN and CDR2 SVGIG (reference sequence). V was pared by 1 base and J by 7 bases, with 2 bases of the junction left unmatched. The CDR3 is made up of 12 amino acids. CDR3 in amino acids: CAWSGTGFEAFF. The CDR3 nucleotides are TGTGCCTGGAGTGGGACAGGGTTTGAAGCTTTCTTT.

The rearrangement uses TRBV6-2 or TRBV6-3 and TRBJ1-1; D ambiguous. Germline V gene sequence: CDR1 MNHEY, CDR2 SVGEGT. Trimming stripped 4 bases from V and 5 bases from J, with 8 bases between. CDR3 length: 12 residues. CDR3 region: CASSFSGTEAFF. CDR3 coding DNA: TGTGCCAGCAGTTTTTCGGGGACTGAAGCTTTCTTT.

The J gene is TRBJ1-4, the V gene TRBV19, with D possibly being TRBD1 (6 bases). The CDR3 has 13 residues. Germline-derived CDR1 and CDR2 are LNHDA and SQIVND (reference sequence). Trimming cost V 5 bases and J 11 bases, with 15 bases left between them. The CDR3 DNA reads TGTGCCAGTAGTGAAGGGGACATTCGTAAACTGTTTTTT. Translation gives CASSEGDIRKLFF.

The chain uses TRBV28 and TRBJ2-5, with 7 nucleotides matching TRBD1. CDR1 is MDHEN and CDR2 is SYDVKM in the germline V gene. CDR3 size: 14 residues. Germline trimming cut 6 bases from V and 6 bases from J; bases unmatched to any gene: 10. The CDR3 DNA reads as TGTGCCAGCAGACTACAGGGGTCGTCACAGACCCAGTACTTC. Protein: CASRLQGSSQTQYF.

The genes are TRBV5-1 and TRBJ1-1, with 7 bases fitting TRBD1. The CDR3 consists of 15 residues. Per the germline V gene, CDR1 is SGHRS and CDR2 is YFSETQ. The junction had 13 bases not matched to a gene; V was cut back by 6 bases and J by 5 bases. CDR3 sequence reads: CASNGTQGPRTEAFF. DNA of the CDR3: TGCGCCAGCAACGGAACACAGGGGCCCAGGACTGAAGCTTTCTTT.

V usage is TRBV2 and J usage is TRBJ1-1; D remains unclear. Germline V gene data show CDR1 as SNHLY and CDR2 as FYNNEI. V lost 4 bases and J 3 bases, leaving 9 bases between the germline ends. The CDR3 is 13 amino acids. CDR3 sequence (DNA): TGTGCCAGCAGTGTAAAGCGGGACACTGAAGCTTTCTTT. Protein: CASSVKRDTEAFF. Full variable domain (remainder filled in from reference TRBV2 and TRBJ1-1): EPEVTQTPSHQVTQMGQEVILRCVPISNHLYFYWYRQILGQKVEFLVSFYNNEISEKSEIFDDQFSVERPDGSNFTLKIRSTKLEDSAMYFCASSVKRDTEAFFGQGTRLTVV.

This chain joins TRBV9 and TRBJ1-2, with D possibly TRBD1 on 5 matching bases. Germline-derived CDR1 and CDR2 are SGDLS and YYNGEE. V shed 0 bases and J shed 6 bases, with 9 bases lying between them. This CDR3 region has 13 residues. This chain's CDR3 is CASSVVSGDGYTF. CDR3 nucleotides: TGTGCCAGCAGCGTAGTATCGGGGGATGGCTACACCTTC.